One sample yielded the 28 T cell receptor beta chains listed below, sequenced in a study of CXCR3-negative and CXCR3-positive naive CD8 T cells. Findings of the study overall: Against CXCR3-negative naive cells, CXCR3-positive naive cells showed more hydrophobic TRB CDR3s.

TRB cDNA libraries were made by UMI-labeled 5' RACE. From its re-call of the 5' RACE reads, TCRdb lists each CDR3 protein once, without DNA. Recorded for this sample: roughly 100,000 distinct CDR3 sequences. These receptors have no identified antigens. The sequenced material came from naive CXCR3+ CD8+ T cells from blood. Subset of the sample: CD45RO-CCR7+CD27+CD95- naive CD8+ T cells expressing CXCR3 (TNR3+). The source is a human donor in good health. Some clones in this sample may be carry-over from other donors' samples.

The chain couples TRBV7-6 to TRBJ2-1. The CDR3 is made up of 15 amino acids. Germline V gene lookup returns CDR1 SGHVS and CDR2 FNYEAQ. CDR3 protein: CASSFGRDFYNEQFF.

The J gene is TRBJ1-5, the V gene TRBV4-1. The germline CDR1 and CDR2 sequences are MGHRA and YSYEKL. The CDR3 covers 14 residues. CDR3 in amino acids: CASSYGVGDQPQHF.

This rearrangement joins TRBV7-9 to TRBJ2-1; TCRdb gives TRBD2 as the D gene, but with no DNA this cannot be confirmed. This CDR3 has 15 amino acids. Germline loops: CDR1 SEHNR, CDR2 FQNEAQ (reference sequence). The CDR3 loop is CASSLTSGRDNEQFF.

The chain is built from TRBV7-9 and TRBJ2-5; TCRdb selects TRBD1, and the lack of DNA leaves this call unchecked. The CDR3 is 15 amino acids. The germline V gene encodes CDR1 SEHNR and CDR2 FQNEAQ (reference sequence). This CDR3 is CASSPDRGQGETQYF. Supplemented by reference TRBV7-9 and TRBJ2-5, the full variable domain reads DTGVSQNPRHKITKRGQNVTFRCDPISEHNRLYWYRQTLGQGPEFLTYFQNEAQLEKSRLLSDRFSAERPKGSFSTLEIQRTEQGDSAMYLCASSPDRGQGETQYFGPGTRLLVL.

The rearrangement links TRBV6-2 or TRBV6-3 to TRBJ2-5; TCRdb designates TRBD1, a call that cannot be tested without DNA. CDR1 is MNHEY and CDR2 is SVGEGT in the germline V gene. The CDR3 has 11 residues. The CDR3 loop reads CASSPLETQYF.

CDR3 in amino acids: CASSEGPNTEAFF. The chain links TRBV7-3 to TRBJ1-1. The CDR3 length is 13 residues. In germline, CDR1 is SGHTA, CDR2 FQGTGA.

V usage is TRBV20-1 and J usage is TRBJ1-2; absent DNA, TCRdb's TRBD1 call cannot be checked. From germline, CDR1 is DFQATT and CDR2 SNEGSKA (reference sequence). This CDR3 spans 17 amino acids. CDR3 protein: CSASIFFGDRRNYGYTF.

The CDR3 is CASSTNPTLAGGAETQYF. V usage is TRBV2 and J usage is TRBJ2-5; TCRdb returns TRBD2, unconfirmable since there is no DNA. Germline CDR1 reads SNHLY; CDR2 reads FYNNEI. The CDR3 sequence is 18 residues long.

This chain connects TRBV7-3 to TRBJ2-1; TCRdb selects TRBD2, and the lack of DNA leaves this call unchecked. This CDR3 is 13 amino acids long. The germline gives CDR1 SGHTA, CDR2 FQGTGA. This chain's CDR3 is CASSLGLAREQFF.

CDR3 amino acids: CASSQVLVNEQFF. V is TRBV14 and J is TRBJ2-1. CDR3 size: 13 residues. CDR1 SGHDN and CDR2 FVKESK come from the germline V gene.

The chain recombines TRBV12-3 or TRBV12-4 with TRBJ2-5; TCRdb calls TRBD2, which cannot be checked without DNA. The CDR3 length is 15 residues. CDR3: CASSFRDSSSYEQYF.

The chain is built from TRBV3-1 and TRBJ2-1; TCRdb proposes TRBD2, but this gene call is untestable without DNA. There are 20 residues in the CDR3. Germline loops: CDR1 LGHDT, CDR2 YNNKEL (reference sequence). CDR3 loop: CASSHDDPRTSGGRYNEQFF.

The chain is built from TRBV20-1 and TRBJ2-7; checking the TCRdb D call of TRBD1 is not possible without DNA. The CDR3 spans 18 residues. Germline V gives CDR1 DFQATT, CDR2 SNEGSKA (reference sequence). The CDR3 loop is CSAERQDPGDVSFYEQYF.

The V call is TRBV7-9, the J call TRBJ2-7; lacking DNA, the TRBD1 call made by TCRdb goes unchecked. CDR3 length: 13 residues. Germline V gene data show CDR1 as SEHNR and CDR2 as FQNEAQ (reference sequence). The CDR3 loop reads CASSPAPTREQYF.

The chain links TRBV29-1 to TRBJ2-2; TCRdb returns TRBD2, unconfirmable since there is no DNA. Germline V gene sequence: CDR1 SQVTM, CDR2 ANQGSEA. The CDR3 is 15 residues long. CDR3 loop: CSVLGLAGNAGELFF.

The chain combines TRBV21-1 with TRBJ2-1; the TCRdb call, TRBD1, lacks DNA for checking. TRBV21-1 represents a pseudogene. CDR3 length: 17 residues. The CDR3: CATPGPAWESSYNEQFF.

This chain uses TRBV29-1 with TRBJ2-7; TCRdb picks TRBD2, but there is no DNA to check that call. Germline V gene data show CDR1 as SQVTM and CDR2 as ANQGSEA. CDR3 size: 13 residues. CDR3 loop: CSVKEGTSGEQYF.

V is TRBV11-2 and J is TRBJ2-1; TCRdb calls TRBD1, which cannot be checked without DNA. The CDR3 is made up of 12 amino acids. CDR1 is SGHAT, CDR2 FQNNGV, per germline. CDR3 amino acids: CASSLVGDGQFF.

This chain's CDR3 is CASRLQNYEQYF. The chain recombines TRBV28 with TRBJ2-7. The CDR3 runs to 12 residues. CDR1 is MDHEN, CDR2 SYDVKM, per germline.

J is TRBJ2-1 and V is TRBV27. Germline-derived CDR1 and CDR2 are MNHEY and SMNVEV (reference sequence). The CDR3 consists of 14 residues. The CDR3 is CASSDRGSYNEQFF.

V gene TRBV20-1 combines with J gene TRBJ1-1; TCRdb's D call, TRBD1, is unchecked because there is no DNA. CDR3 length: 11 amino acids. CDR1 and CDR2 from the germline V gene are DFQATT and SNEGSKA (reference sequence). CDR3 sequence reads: CSAPDSSEAFF.

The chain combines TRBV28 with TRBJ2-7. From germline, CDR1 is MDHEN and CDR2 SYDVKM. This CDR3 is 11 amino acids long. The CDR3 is CASSLGFEQYF.

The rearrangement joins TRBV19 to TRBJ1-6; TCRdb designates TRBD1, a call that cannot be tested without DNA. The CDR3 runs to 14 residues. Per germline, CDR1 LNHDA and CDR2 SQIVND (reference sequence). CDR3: CASSPNSGQSPLHF.

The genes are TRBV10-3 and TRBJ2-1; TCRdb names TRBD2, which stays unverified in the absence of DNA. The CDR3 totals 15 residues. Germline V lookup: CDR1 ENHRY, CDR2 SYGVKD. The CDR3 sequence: CAISAGAGTVNEQFF.

The CDR3 spells CASSYKAYEQFF. The chain carries TRBV7-9 and TRBJ2-1. The CDR3 contains 12 residues. Germline V gene data show CDR1 as SEHNR and CDR2 as FQNEAQ (reference sequence).

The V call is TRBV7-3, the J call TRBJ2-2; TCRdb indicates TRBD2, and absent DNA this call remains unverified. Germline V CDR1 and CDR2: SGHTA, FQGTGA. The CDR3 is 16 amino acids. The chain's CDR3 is CASSPNPAGDFGELFF.

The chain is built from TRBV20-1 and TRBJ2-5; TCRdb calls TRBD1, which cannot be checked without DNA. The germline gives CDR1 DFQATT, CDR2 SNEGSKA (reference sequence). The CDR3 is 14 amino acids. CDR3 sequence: CSATRDEAFETQYF.

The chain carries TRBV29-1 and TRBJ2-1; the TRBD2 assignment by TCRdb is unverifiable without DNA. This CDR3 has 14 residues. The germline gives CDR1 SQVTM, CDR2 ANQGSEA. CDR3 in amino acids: CSVEVAGAYNEQFF.